This T cell receptor beta chain was recorded in a study of neurological immune-mediated disorders. Study observations and caveats: Clinical and MRI features did not associate with the cluster found in multiple sclerosis patients.

This clonotype appeared many times. The antigen is undetermined. TCRdb reanalysed the 5' RACE reads using MiXCR and keeps one entry per CDR3 protein. The sample consists of about 66,000 distinct CDR3 sequences, less than 5.5% of them appearing once. Germline CDR1 and CDR2: MNHNY and SVGAGI (reference sequence). This CDR3 region has 16 residues. Trimming left V 6 bases short and J 8 bases short, with 25 bases between. V and J are TRBV6-6 and TRBJ1-2, with D possibly matching TRBD1 (5 bases). This TCR came from a man between 25 and 39 years old with multiple sclerosis. Sequenced sample: PBMCs. The CDR3 nucleotides read TGTGCCAGCAGCCCCCCCTTTTGGGACCTTATTACGGGCTACACCTTC. Translation gives CASSPPFWDLITGYTF.